Following are 24 T cell receptor beta chains from one sample sequenced in a study of shared clonotypes between healthy human individuals. Measured with immunoSEQ multiplex PCR; TCRdb has only the in-frame clones, and not every one. The sample holds about 460,000 clones; 75% to 80% are singletons and the top ten take approximately 12%. The sample taken for sequencing was PBMCs. All receptors come from a woman between 40 and 55 years old in good health. Some clones in this sample may be carry-over from other donors' samples.

This clone was counted once. CDR3 protein: CASSPGHLAKNIQYF. The CDR3 DNA follows: TGTGCCAGCAGCCCGGGACATTTAGCCAAAAACATTCAGTACTTC. This chain joins TRBV6-1 and TRBJ2-4; a weak D match, TRBD1 (6 bases). Between the trimmed V and J ends, which lost 6 bases and 0 bases, there was a span of 12 bases. Germline V lookup: CDR1 MNHNS, CDR2 SASEGT. The CDR3 contains 15 residues.

V usage is TRBV19 and J usage is TRBJ1-5; 11 bases align to TRBD1. The CDR3 totals 15 residues. Trimming took 7 bases from V and 2 from J; bases not matched to a gene: 4. CDR1 is LNHDA, CDR2 SQIVND, per germline (reference sequence). This CDR3 reads CASTGGQGGNQPQHF. In DNA, the CDR3 is TGTGCCAGTACCGGGGGACAGGGGGGCAATCAGCCCCAGCATTTT.

This chain connects TRBV6-5 to TRBJ2-1; D is perhaps TRBD1 (6 bases). Germline CDR1 is MNHEY and CDR2 is SVGAGI. The CDR3 runs 13 residues. Trimming shortened V by 4 bases and J by 6 bases, and 10 bases separated the two germline ends. For the CDR3, the DNA is TGTGCCAGCAGTTTGACAGGATTCAATGAGCAGTTCTTC. Its translation is CASSLTGFNEQFF.

The chain recombines TRBV28 with TRBJ1-2; possibly TRBD1 for D (5 bases). V lost 6 bases, J lost 8 bases, and 13 bases lay in between. CDR1 and CDR2 from the germline V gene are MDHEN and SYDVKM. CDR3 length: 12 amino acids. The chain's CDR3 is CASRTAEVGYTF. The CDR3 DNA reads TGTGCCAGCAGGACAGCAGAAGTAGGCTACACCTTC.

The rearrangement links TRBV2 to TRBJ2-5, with D maybe TRBD1 (6 bases). The J call is in doubt because the DNA end fits TRBJ2-7 better. The CDR3 has 13 amino acids. Germline-derived CDR1 and CDR2 are SNHLY and FYNNEI. As DNA, the CDR3 is TGTGCCAGCAGACAGGGCCCTACCTACGAGCAGTACTTC. Its protein is CASRQGPTYEQYF.

The rearrangement uses TRBV28 and TRBJ2-1; D tentatively reads TRBD1 or TRBD2 (6 bases each). The CDR3 covers 12 residues. Looked up from germline, CDR1 is MDHEN and CDR2 is SYDVKM. V was cut by 7 bases and J by 9 bases, with 13 bases left in between. This CDR3 reads CASTQGRREQFF. CDR3 in DNA: TGTGCCAGCACCCAGGGGAGGCGTGAGCAGTTCTTC.

This clone was detected once. The rearrangement uses TRBV9 and TRBJ2-7; TRBD1 agrees at 8 bases. The CDR3 runs 13 residues. V lost 6 bases, J lost 6 bases, and 8 bases stayed unmatched. From germline, CDR1 is SGDLS and CDR2 YYNGEE. In nucleotides, the CDR3 is TGTGCCAGCACCCTTTCAGGGGGCTGCGAGCAGTACTTC. Encoded protein: CASTLSGGCEQYF. Using reference TRBV9 and TRBJ2-7 for the parts outside the CDR3, the full variable domain is DSGVTQTPKHLITATGQRVTLRCSPRSGDLSVYWYQQSLDQGLQFLIQYYNGEERAKGNILERFSAQQFPDLHSELNLSSLELGDSALYFCASTLSGGCEQYFGPGTRLTVT.

The V and J genes are TRBV9 and TRBJ2-7; D gene ambiguous. The V gene's germline CDR1 is SGDLS and CDR2 YYNGEE. The CDR3 has 15 residues. Trimming cost V 0 bases and J 6 bases, with 16 bases left between them. The CDR3 bases are TGTGCCAGCAGCGTAGATAGTGCCCCTTTGACCGAGCAGTACTTC. This translates into CASSVDSAPLTEQYF.

This chain joins TRBV7-3 and TRBJ2-2; TRBD1 aligns across 7 bases. The CDR3 consists of 14 residues. Germline V gene sequence: CDR1 SGHTA, CDR2 FQGTGA. Trimming took 6 bases from V and 3 from J; bases not matched to a gene: 4. Written as DNA, the CDR3 is TGTGCCAGCAGTACAGGGGTGGACACCGGGGAGCTGTTTTTT. Its protein is CASSTGVDTGELFF.

This chain links TRBV30 with TRBJ2-1; possible D gene TRBD2, 6 bases. V shed 0 bases and J shed 5 bases, with 14 bases lying between them. Germline V gene data show CDR1 as GTSNPN and CDR2 as SVGIG (reference sequence). This CDR3 contains 15 residues. The CDR3 DNA is TGTGCCTGGAGTGTACGGAATAGCGGAAACAATGAGCAGTTCTTC. It is translated as CAWSVRNSGNNEQFF.

V usage is TRBV30 and J usage is TRBJ2-2; D is uncertain. Germline CDR1 and CDR2: GTSNPN and SVGIG (reference sequence). This CDR3 has 13 residues. Trimming removed 0 bases from V and 7 bases from J, with 9 bases in between. CDR3 amino acids: CAWSVRVGGELFF. The CDR3 bases are TGTGCCTGGAGTGTACGGGTTGGCGGGGAGCTGTTTTTT.

The gene calls are TRBV7-3 and TRBJ2-3; a weak D match, TRBD2 (5 bases). Germline V CDR1 and CDR2: SGHTA, FQGTGA. The CDR3 loop spans 15 amino acids. V dropped 3 bases and J dropped 6 bases, with 16 bases sitting between them. The CDR3 DNA sequence: TGTGCCAGCAGCTTCAGAGGGCTATTGGGTGATACGCAGTATTTT. This codes for CASSFRGLLGDTQYF. Filled out from reference TRBV7-3 and TRBJ2-3, the complete variable domain reads GAGVSQTPSNKVTEKGKYVELRCDPISGHTALYWYRQSLGQGPEFLIYFQGTGAADDSGLPNDRFFAVRPEGSVSTLKIQRTERGDSAVYLCASSFRGLLGDTQYFGPGTRLTVL.

The rearrangement uses TRBV6-1 and TRBJ2-7; a weak D match, TRBD2 (6 bases). Germline CDR1 MNHNS, CDR2 SASEGT. The CDR3 extends over 16 amino acids. The V end was cut by 4 bases, the J end by 3 bases, with 19 bases between. The CDR3 protein is CASSVRLGGDYYEQYF. DNA of the CDR3: TGTGCCAGCAGTGTGAGACTAGGAGGGGATTACTACGAGCAGTACTTC.

On this clone: This could be a read error, since a much larger clone is one nucleotide away. V and J are TRBV7-9 and TRBJ2-5; D is possibly TRBD1 (6 bases). The CDR3 contains 16 residues. Germline V gene sequence: CDR1 SEHNR, CDR2 FQNEAQ (reference sequence). The CDR3, as DNA: TGTGCCAGCGGCTTAGAACAGGGAAATGGTGGTGAGACCCAGTACTTC. Encoded protein: CASGLEQGNGGETQYF.

As regards this clone: A much larger clonotype is one base distant, so this may be a read error. The rearrangement joins TRBV6-1 to TRBJ2-7; 10 positions match TRBD1. CDR3 length equals 13 residues. The germline V gene has CDR1 MNHNS and CDR2 SASEGT. J lost 3 bases, V lost 8 bases, and 4 bases had no gene match. The CDR3 sequence is CASGWDRGYEQYF. The CDR3 DNA reads as TGTGCCAGCGGTTGGGACAGGGGCTACGAGCAGTACTTC.

In the case of this clone: A single base is all that separates this from a far larger clone, so a read error is likely. The chain carries TRBV5-6 and TRBJ2-2; 11 bases are a match to TRBD2. CDR1 and CDR2 from the germline V gene are SGHDT and YYEEEE. The CDR3 contains 17 residues. Here the CDR3 reads CASSLYLAGGYTRELFF. CDR3 DNA: TGTGCCAGCAGCTTGTATCTAGCGGGAGGCTACACCCGGGAGCTGTTTTTT.

V usage is TRBV19 and J usage is TRBJ1-5; D not resolved. The CDR3 runs 15 residues. Germline CDR1 reads LNHDA; CDR2 reads SQIVND (reference sequence). V lost 5 bases to trimming and J lost 5 bases, with 16 bases between them. The CDR3 bases are TGTGCCAGTAGTTCCTACGGCGGGGTCGATCAGCCCCAGCATTTT. It specifies CASSSYGGVDQPQHF. Using reference TRBV19 and TRBJ1-5 for the parts outside the CDR3, the full variable domain is DGGITQSPKYLFRKEGQNVTLSCEQNLNHDAMYWYRQDPGQGLRLIYYSQIVNDFQKGDIAEGYSVSREKKESFPLTVTSAQKNPTAFYLCASSSYGGVDQPQHFGDGTRLSIL.

This rearrangement joins TRBV7-6 to TRBJ1-1; D gene uncertain. The V and J ends lost 5 bases and 2 bases respectively, with 9 bases between them. This CDR3 contains 13 residues. Germline CDR1 and CDR2: SGHVS and FNYEAQ. The CDR3 nucleotides are TGTGCCAGCAGCGCAGGAGTTAACACTGAAGCTTTCTTT. Translation: CASSAGVNTEAFF.

The chain joins TRBV5-1 to TRBJ1-3; D remains unclear. Trimming stripped 0 bases from V and 4 bases from J, with 23 bases between. CDR1 and CDR2 from the germline V gene are SGHRS and YFSETQ. This CDR3 has 19 amino acids. The CDR3 reads CASSLVASMIPSLGNTIYF. For the CDR3, the DNA is TGCGCCAGCAGCTTGGTTGCCAGTATGATTCCCTCACTGGGAAACACCATATATTTT. The whole variable domain, remainder taken from reference TRBV5-1 and TRBJ1-3, is KAGVTQTPRYLIKTRGQQVTLSCSPISGHRSVSWYQQTPGQGLQFLFEYFSETQRNKGNFPGRFSGRQFSNSRSEMNVSTLELGDSALYLCASSLVASMIPSLGNTIYFGEGSWLTVV.

Concerning this clone: This could be a read error, since a much larger clone is one nucleotide away. This chain uses TRBV4-2 with TRBJ2-3, with 8 positions matching TRBD2. Germline CDR1 is LGHNA and CDR2 is YNFKEQ. The CDR3 is 17 amino acids. This CDR3 reads CASSQDTSGSLTDTRYF. The CDR3 coding sequence is TGTGCCAGCAGCCAAGATACCAGCGGGAGTTTGACAGATACGCGGTATTTT.

This clone was detected ten times or more. The sample has other DNA sequences that encode this CDR3 too. The rearrangement links TRBV7-9 to TRBJ2-7; 12 bases align to TRBD2. CDR3 length: 13 residues. V lost 5 bases to trimming and J lost 6 bases; unmatched junction nucleotides: 2. CDR1 is SEHNR, CDR2 FQNEAQ, per germline (reference sequence). CDR3 residues: CASSELAGGEQYF. CDR3 DNA sequence: TGTGCCAGCAGCGAACTAGCGGGAGGCGAGCAGTACTTC.

This chain joins TRBV7-3 and TRBJ2-5; TRBD2 might be the D (5 bases). The V end lost 0 bases, the J end lost 9 bases, and 14 bases lay between the germline ends. Germline V lookup: CDR1 SGHTA, CDR2 FQGTGA. This CDR3 spans 14 amino acids. In nucleotides, the CDR3 is TGTGCCAGCAGCTTAACGGAGGCTGACGGGGCCCAGTACTTC. Translating it yields CASSLTEADGAQYF.

The rearrangement joins TRBV2 to TRBJ1-5; 10 nucleotides line up with TRBD1. This CDR3 spans 14 amino acids. V gave up 6 bases and J gave up 5 bases; unmatched junction bases: 4. From germline, CDR1 is SNHLY and CDR2 FYNNEI. The CDR3 loop is CASRGTGAYQPQHF. Written as DNA, the CDR3 is TGTGCCAGCAGAGGGACAGGGGCCTATCAGCCCCAGCATTTT.

This clone was recorded a few times. The genes are TRBV19 and TRBJ2-7, with D maybe TRBD2 (6 bases). The germline CDR1 and CDR2 sequences are LNHDA and SQIVND (reference sequence). Trimming left V 5 bases short and J 4 bases short, with 12 bases between. There are 13 residues in the CDR3. CDR3 region: CASSPLGGYEQYF. For the CDR3, the DNA is TGTGCCAGTAGTCCGCTCGGGGGATACGAGCAGTACTTC.